This T cell receptor (beta chain) was sequenced during a study of blood T cell repertoires in COVID-19. Overall study context: Samples came from the United States, Italy and Spain, spanning acute and convalescent COVID-19. In each case, the material was cDNA or gDNA derived from T cells, B-cell-depleted T cells, or PBMCs.

In the original workflow: From reference gene primer amplification, estimates of nucleated cell counts were derived. Repertoires were generated with immunoSEQ multiplex PCR, while TCRdb's copy carries only in-frame clones and drops some. V and J calls and clone size are those listed in that table; D and trimming were worked out from the DNA. In the table there are 200,000 or so clones, 85% of which are singletons. This sequence originates from a man aged 55 to 69 with COVID-19, enrolled during active disease. The sample taken for sequencing was peripheral blood.

As DNA, the CDR3 is TGCGCCAGCAGCTTGGTTGTGCGGACAGGTACGAACTCCTACGAGCAGTACTTC. This encodes CASSLVVRTGTNSYEQYF. The chain employs TRBV5-1 and TRBJ2-7, with 7 bases lining up with TRBD1. The CDR3 spans 18 residues. V lost 0 bases and J lost 0; bases outside the gene matches: 12. Germline CDR1 and CDR2: SGHRS and YFSETQ.